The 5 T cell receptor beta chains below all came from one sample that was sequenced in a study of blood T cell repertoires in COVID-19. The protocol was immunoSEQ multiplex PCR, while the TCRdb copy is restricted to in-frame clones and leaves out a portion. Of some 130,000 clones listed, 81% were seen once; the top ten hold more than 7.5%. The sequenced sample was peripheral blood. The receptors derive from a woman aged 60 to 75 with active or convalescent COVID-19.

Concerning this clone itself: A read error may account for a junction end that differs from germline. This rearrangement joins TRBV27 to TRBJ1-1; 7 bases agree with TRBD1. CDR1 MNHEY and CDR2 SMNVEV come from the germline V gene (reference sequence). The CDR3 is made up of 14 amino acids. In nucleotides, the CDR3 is TGTGCCAGCAGCCGAGGCCAGGGGGAGACTGGAGCTTTCTTT. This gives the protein CASSRGQGETGAFF.

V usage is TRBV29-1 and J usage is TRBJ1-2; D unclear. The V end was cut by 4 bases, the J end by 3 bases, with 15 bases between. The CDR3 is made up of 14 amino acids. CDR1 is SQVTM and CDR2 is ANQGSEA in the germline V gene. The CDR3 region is CSVAPDGQDYGYTF. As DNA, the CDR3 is TGCAGCGTTGCCCCAGATGGGCAGGACTATGGCTACACCTTC.

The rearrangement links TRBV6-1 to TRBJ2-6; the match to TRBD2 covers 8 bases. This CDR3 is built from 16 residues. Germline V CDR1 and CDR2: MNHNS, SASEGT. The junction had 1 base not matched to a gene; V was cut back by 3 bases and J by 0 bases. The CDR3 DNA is TGTGCCAGCAGTGAGCGGGGGGCCTCTGGGGCCAACGTCCTGACTTTC. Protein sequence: CASSERGASGANVLTF.

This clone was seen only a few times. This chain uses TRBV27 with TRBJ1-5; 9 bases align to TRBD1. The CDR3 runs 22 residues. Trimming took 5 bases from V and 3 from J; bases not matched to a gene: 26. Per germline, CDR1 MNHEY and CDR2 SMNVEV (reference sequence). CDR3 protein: CASSARLPGESWWTGDNQPQHF. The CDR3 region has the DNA TGTGCCAGCAGTGCGAGACTCCCAGGGGAGTCTTGGTGGACAGGGGACAATCAGCCCCAGCATTTT.

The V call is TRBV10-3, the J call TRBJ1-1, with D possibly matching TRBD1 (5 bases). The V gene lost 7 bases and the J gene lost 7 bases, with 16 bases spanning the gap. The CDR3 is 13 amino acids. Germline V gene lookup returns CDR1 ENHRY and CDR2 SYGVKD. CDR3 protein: CAIKVDKVREAFF. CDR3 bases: TGTGCCATCAAGGTGGACAAGGTCCGTGAAGCTTTCTTT.